A single sample gave rise to the 22 T cell receptor beta chains below, sequenced in a study of shared clonotypes between healthy human individuals. Sequenced by immunoSEQ multiplex PCR; TCRdb stores in-frame clones only, minus some. The profile shows 1.6 million or so clones, more than 95% of them singletons. Specimen: naive CD4+ T cells sorted from blood. Indicated subset: CD45RA+ positively selected. These receptors originate from a man younger than 40 in good health.

This chain uses TRBV4-2 with TRBJ2-3; D remains ambiguous. CDR1 is LGHNA and CDR2 is YNFKEQ in the germline V gene. The CDR3 has 14 amino acids. V was cut by 2 bases and J by 2 bases, with 8 bases left in between. Written as DNA, the CDR3 is TGTGCCAGCAGCCAAATGGCGGACACAGATACGCAGTATTTT. It codes for CASSQMADTDTQYF.

J is TRBJ2-1 and V is TRBV2, with a tentative D call TRBD2 (6 bases). There are 13 residues in the CDR3. The V end lost 7 bases, the J end lost 5 bases, and 12 bases lay between the germline ends. Germline lookup yields CDR1 SNHLY and CDR2 FYNNEI. The CDR3 here is CASKEGLNNEQFF. The CDR3 DNA is TGTGCCAGCAAGGAGGGGCTGAACAATGAGCAGTTCTTC.

This clone was seen only once. The gene calls are TRBV4-3 and TRBJ1-1; no definite D call. The CDR3 runs to 14 residues. Germline CDR1 and CDR2: LGHNA and YSLEER. The germline V and J ends were trimmed by 1 base and 9 bases, with 15 bases remaining between them. CDR3 amino acids: CASSQVVRVPQAFF. The DNA for the CDR3 is TGCGCCAGCAGCCAAGTCGTCCGAGTCCCCCAAGCTTTCTTT.

J is TRBJ2-3 and V is TRBV7-2, with D uncertain. Trimming removed 3 bases from V and 1 base from J, with 8 bases in between. Per germline, CDR1 SGHTA and CDR2 FQGNSA. The CDR3 totals 14 residues. CDR3 region: CASSFKRGTDTQYF. The CDR3 nucleotides read TGTGCCAGCAGCTTCAAACGGGGCACAGATACGCAGTATTTT.

This clone has just a few counts. The gene calls are TRBV19 and TRBJ1-2; 8 nucleotides align to TRBD1. Germline CDR1 and CDR2: LNHDA and SQIVND (reference sequence). The length of the CDR3 is 15 residues. The V and J ends lost 3 bases and 4 bases, in that order; junction bases with no gene match: 7. In DNA, the CDR3 is TGTGCCAGTAGTATTGGACAGGGTCTGAGCTATGGCTACACCTTC. Its protein is CASSIGQGLSYGYTF.

The chain couples TRBV29-1 to TRBJ2-7, with D perhaps matching TRBD1 (6 bases). V gave up 7 bases and J gave up 0 bases, with 13 bases separating them. This CDR3 contains 13 residues. Germline V gene sequence: CDR1 SQVTM, CDR2 ANQGSEA. The CDR3 loop is CSAYRDNSYEQYF. The DNA of the CDR3 is TGCAGCGCCTACCGGGACAACTCCTACGAGCAGTACTTC.

In the case of this clone: Other DNA sequences within the sample encode an identical CDR3. The V gene is TRBV20-1, the J gene TRBJ1-1; 10 bases line up with TRBD1. This CDR3 spans 11 amino acids. The V gene's germline CDR1 is DFQATT and CDR2 SNEGSKA (reference sequence). J lost 11 bases, V lost 1 base, and 1 base had no gene match. This CDR3 is CSARGDRGAFF. CDR3 in DNA: TGCAGTGCTAGAGGGGACAGGGGCGCTTTCTTT.

This clone was seen a single time. CDR3 bases: TGTGCCAGCAGTGGCGGACAGGAAACGAGAAGAGAAAAACTGTTTTTT. This codes for CASSGGQETRREKLFF. The chain couples TRBV2 to TRBJ1-4; TRBD1 matches at 7 bases. Germline values: CDR1 SNHLY, CDR2 FYNNEI. The ends lost 4 bases at V and 8 bases at J; junction bases unmatched: 13. This CDR3 is 16 amino acids long.

This chain links TRBV19 with TRBJ2-3; 12 bases are a match to TRBD1. Germline lookup yields CDR1 LNHDA and CDR2 SQIVND (reference sequence). CDR3 length equals 14 residues. V was pared by 9 bases and J by 7 bases, with 8 bases of the junction left unmatched. The CDR3 loop is CASVPGQGAYTQYF. The DNA of the CDR3 is TGTGCCAGCGTCCCGGGACAGGGGGCATATACGCAGTATTTT.

The rearrangement uses TRBV6-5 and TRBJ2-5; D ambiguous. Germline V gene data show CDR1 as MNHEY and CDR2 as SVGAGI. CDR3 size: 13 residues. The germline V and J ends were trimmed by 5 bases and 4 bases, with 11 bases remaining between them. DNA of the CDR3: TGTGCCAGCAGTACTCCGACGAGAGAGACCCAGTACTTC. It yields the protein CASSTPTRETQYF.

This sequence joins TRBV5-4 and TRBJ2-5, with TRBD2 matching 7 bases. The CDR3 spans 18 residues. Germline V gene lookup returns CDR1 SGHNT and CDR2 YYREEE (reference sequence). V gave up 4 bases and J gave up 1 base; unmatched junction bases: 16. The CDR3 nucleotides are TGTGCCAGCAGCGGGCGGGAGCTGCGACCTTTCCTCCAAGAGACCCAGTACTTC. Translated, it gives CASSGRELRPFLQETQYF.

The chain recombines TRBV18 with TRBJ1-4, with TRBD1 matching over 7 bases. The CDR3 extends over 18 amino acids. Trimming cost V 4 bases and J 5 bases; bases outside gene matches: 16. Germline V CDR1 and CDR2: KGHSH, LQKENI. CDR3 protein: CASSRSPSTLTGNEKLFF. For the CDR3, the DNA is TGTGCCAGCTCACGATCCCCCTCCACCTTGACAGGGAATGAAAAACTGTTTTTT. Full variable domain (remainder filled in from reference TRBV18 and TRBJ1-4): NAGVMQNPRHLVRRRGQEARLRCSPMKGHSHVYWYRQLPEEGLKFMVYLQKENIIDESGMPKERFSAEFPKEGPSILRIQQVVRGDSAAYFCASSRSPSTLTGNEKLFFGSGTQLSVL.

The rearrangement joins TRBV21-1 to TRBJ2-5; the table gives TRBD1 as D, unverified against the DNA. TRBV21-1 constitutes a pseudogene. The CDR3 spans 15 residues. This chain's CDR3 is CASSKSLRGMETQYF. The CDR3 nucleotides read TGTGCCAGCAGCAAAAGTCTCAGGGGAATGGAGACCCAGTACTTC.

In nucleotides, the CDR3 is TGTGCCACTACTGAGGACAGGAATCAGCCCCAGCATTTT. Protein product: CATTEDRNQPQHF. V and J are TRBV2 and TRBJ1-5, with 7 bases that match TRBD1. Germline V gene data show CDR1 as SNHLY and CDR2 as FYNNEI. Trimming took 10 bases from V and 4 from J; bases not matched to a gene: 7. This CDR3 has 13 amino acids.

The chain links TRBV14 to TRBJ2-1, with 7 bases identical to TRBD2. Looked up from germline, CDR1 is SGHDN and CDR2 is FVKESK. Trimming took 1 base from V and 1 from J; bases not matched to a gene: 1. The CDR3 runs 15 residues. The CDR3 DNA reads TGTGCCAGCAGCCAAGTGCGGGAGTCCTACAATGAGCAGTTCTTC. This translates into CASSQVRESYNEQFF.

This chain uses TRBV6-1 with TRBJ2-1; 7 nucleotides agree with TRBD1. The length of the CDR3 is 12 residues. V shed 7 bases, J shed 5 bases, and the junction held 2 bases outside the gene matches. Germline V gene data show CDR1 as MNHNS and CDR2 as SASEGT. This chain's CDR3 is CASNRGHNEQFF. DNA for the CDR3: TGTGCCAGCAACAGGGGCCACAATGAGCAGTTCTTC.

The chain couples TRBV19 to TRBJ1-5; D unclear. CDR3 length equals 12 residues. The V gene's germline CDR1 is LNHDA and CDR2 SQIVND (reference sequence). Trimming took 5 bases from V and 5 from J, leaving 7 bases between them. CDR3 region: CASSLFDQPQHF. For the CDR3, the DNA is TGTGCCAGTAGTCTATTTGATCAGCCCCAGCATTTT.

This clone was picked up one time. The rearrangement joins TRBV5-1 to TRBJ2-3; 10 nucleotides line up with TRBD1. The CDR3 has 14 amino acids. Germline values: CDR1 SGHRS, CDR2 YFSETQ. Trimming cost V 3 bases and J 4 bases; bases outside gene matches: 2. The CDR3 DNA sequence: TGCGCCAGCAGCTACGGACAGGGGGCAGATACGCAGTATTTT. Protein sequence: CASSYGQGADTQYF.

The rearrangement uses TRBV7-8 and TRBJ2-3, with 9 bases aligning to TRBD2. Germline V lookup: CDR1 SGHVS, CDR2 FQNEAQ. V shed 5 bases, J shed 0 bases, and the junction held 3 bases outside the gene matches. The CDR3 length is 15 residues. The CDR3: CASSPSGISTDTQYF. Here the CDR3 DNA reads TGTGCCAGCAGCCCTAGCGGGATTAGCACAGATACGCAGTATTTT. Full variable domain (outside the CDR3, taken from reference TRBV7-8 and TRBJ2-3): GAGVSQSPRYKVAKRGQDVALRCDPISGHVSLFWYQQALGQGPEFLTYFQNEAQLDKSGLPSDRFFAERPEGSVSTLKIQRTQQEDSAVYLCASSPSGISTDTQYFGPGTRLTVL.

This clone was seen a single time. V and J are TRBV7-2 and TRBJ1-4; tentatively, D is TRBD1 (6 bases). This CDR3 has 16 amino acids. The germline V and J ends were trimmed by 0 bases and 10 bases, with 18 bases remaining between them. In germline, CDR1 is SGHTA, CDR2 FQGNSA. CDR3 loop: CASSLAPPGVGGKLFF. The CDR3 bases are TGTGCCAGCAGCTTAGCGCCGCCAGGGGTAGGTGGAAAACTGTTTTTT.

A single count supports this clone. The V gene is TRBV21-1, the J gene TRBJ2-7; TRBD2 reflects the table's D call only, with no check against the DNA. TRBV21-1 is classified as a pseudogene. The length of the CDR3 is 12 residues. The CDR3 loop reads CASSKARDEQYF. CDR3 in DNA: TGTGCCAGCAGCAAAGCGCGCGACGAGCAGTACTTC.

The V gene is TRBV6-5, the J gene TRBJ2-7; 9 positions match TRBD2. The germline V gene has CDR1 MNHEY and CDR2 SVGAGI. This CDR3 is 15 amino acids long. With V trimmed by 6 bases and J by 2 bases, 8 bases remained unmatched. CDR3 nucleotide sequence: TGTGCCAGCAGGACGCAGCTAGCGGGACCCTACGAGCAGTACTTC. Translated, it gives CASRTQLAGPYEQYF.